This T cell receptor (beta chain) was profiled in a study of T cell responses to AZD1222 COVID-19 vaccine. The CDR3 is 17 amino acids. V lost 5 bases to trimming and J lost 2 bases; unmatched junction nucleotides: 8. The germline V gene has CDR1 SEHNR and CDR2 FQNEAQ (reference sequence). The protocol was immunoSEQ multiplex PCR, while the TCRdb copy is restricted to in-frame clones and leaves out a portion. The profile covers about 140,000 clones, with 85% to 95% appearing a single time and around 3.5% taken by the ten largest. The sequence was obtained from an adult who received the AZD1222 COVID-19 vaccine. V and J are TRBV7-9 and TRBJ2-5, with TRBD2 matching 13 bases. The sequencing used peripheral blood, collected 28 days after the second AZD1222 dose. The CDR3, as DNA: TGTGCCAGCAGCGTCGGACTAGCGGGAGTCCCTCAAGAGACCCAGTACTTC. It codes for CASSVGLAGVPQETQYF.